The 17 T cell receptor beta chains reported below all come from one sample, sequenced in a study of blood T cells in healthy people across ages. PCR was performed a second time for roughly 7 to 11 cycles using a sample-barcoded 5' primer and a J-beta primer mix. TCRdb redid the calling of the 5' RACE reads with MiXCR, one entry per CDR3 protein. Of about a million distinct CDR3 sequences in the sample, about two fifths are singletons; the top ten hold roughly 14%. Input material: blood. The receptors derive from a man aged 18-30 years in good health.

V usage is TRBV10-3 and J usage is TRBJ1-1, with no clear D. The germline V gene encodes CDR1 ENHRY and CDR2 SYGVKD. Trimming removed 7 bases from V and 8 bases from J, with 14 bases in between. The length of the CDR3 is 12 residues. Written as DNA, the CDR3 is TGTGCCATCACCGAAGGGCAGCGGGAAGCTTTCTTT. This sequence encodes CAITEGQREAFF.

This clonotype came up many times. The V and J genes are TRBV20-1 and TRBJ1-1; the D is unclear. Germline V gives CDR1 DFQATT, CDR2 SNEGSKA (reference sequence). V was trimmed by 6 bases and J by 5 bases, leaving 10 bases between them. This CDR3 region has 11 residues. DNA for the CDR3: TGCAGTGCCCGCCCCGGGACTGAAGCTTTCTTT. This translates into CSARPGTEAFF.

This clonotype appeared a few times. J is TRBJ2-1 and V is TRBV6-5, with 7 bases aligning to TRBD2. J lost 3 bases, V lost 8 bases, and 4 bases had no gene match. The length of the CDR3 is 13 residues. Germline V gives CDR1 MNHEY, CDR2 SVGAGI. The CDR3: CASGSSGYNEQFF. CDR3 sequence (DNA): TGTGCCAGCGGCTCTAGCGGCTACAATGAGCAGTTCTTC.

In this sample, this clonotype turned up many times. The J gene is TRBJ2-3, the V gene TRBV29-1; a possible D gene is TRBD1 (6 bases). The CDR3 length is 12 residues. Trimming removed 7 bases from V and 5 bases from J, with 13 bases in between. CDR1 is SQVTM and CDR2 is ANQGSEA in the germline V gene. The CDR3 DNA is TGCAGCGGGAAACAGGGTATAGATACGCAGTATTTT. Its protein product is CSGKQGIDTQYF.

With regard to this clonotype: One end of the junction does not line up with germline, which may come from a read error. The rearrangement uses TRBV5-1 and TRBJ2-4; tentatively, D is TRBD1 (6 bases). The CDR3 has 14 amino acids. The germline V gene encodes CDR1 SGHRS and CDR2 YFSETQ. The CDR3 spells CASSLDPGENIEYF. The CDR3, as DNA: TGCGCCAGCAGCTTGGATCCAGGGGAAAACATTGAGTACTTC.

The J gene is TRBJ1-5, the V gene TRBV3-1; D is possibly TRBD1 (5 bases). The CDR3 length is 14 residues. Germline CDR1 and CDR2: LGHDT and YNNKEL (reference sequence). Trimming left V 1 base short and J 9 bases short, with 13 bases between. This CDR3 reads CASSQVTALGPQHF. CDR3 nucleotides: TGTGCCAGCAGCCAAGTGACAGCCTTGGGGCCCCAGCATTTT.

This clonotype was found many times. The V call is TRBV29-1, the J call TRBJ1-2; D ambiguous. There are 11 residues in the CDR3. Deletions cut 5 bases from V and 3 bases from J, with 7 bases between. Germline V gene data show CDR1 as SQVTM and CDR2 as ANQGSEA. The chain's CDR3 is CSVKVHYGYTF. DNA of the CDR3: TGCAGCGTTAAGGTCCACTATGGCTACACCTTC.

A remark on this clonotype: A much more abundant neighbour one base away suggests this may be a read error. V usage is TRBV6-5 and J usage is TRBJ1-2; D not certain. This CDR3 has 13 residues. V gave up 4 bases and J gave up 5 bases, with 11 bases separating them. Germline V gives CDR1 MNHEY, CDR2 SVGAGI. The CDR3 DNA reads TGTGCCAGCAGTTTAAACCGGAGGTATGGCTACACCTTC. Translated: CASSLNRRYGYTF.

Concerning this clonotype: Its ends do not fully match the called genes, so a read error is possible. This chain joins TRBV4-3 and TRBJ1-2; weak D call: TRBD1 (5 bases). From germline, CDR1 is LGHNA and CDR2 YSLEER. The CDR3 covers 15 residues. CDR3 region: CTSSQVSGRNYGYTF. The CDR3 DNA reads as TGCACCAGCAGCCAAGTTTCAGGGCGTAACTATGGCTACACCTTC.

This clonotype was seen at least ten times. The chain joins TRBV12-3 or TRBV12-4 to TRBJ2-1; TRBD2 matches at 7 bases. V shed 7 bases and J 0 bases; nucleotides not matched to a gene: 3. The CDR3 spans 14 residues. The CDR3, as DNA: TGTGCCAGCATAGCGGGCCTCTCCTACAATGAGCAGTTCTTC. This encodes CASIAGLSYNEQFF.

This clonotype was seen more than once but under ten times. The chain recombines TRBV10-3 with TRBJ2-3; 10 bases line up with TRBD2. V shed 1 base and J 2 bases; nucleotides not matched to a gene: 3. In germline, CDR1 is ENHRY, CDR2 SYGVKD. CDR3 size: 16 residues. The CDR3 coding sequence is TGTGCCATCAGTGAGTACCTAGCGGGGGCCACAGATACGCAGTATTTT. Translating it yields CAISEYLAGATDTQYF.

This clonotype has a handful of counts. This chain links TRBV20-1 with TRBJ2-1, with D perhaps matching TRBD1 (6 bases). TRBJ2-7 matches the DNA end more closely, so the J call is doubtful. This CDR3 contains 15 residues. CDR1 is DFQATT, CDR2 SNEGSKA, per germline (reference sequence). The CDR3 spells CSTYLGGSAYNEQYF. The CDR3 DNA reads as TGCAGTACTTACCTAGGGGGAAGTGCCTACAATGAGCAGTACTTC.

The chain recombines TRBV20-1 with TRBJ2-5; D ambiguous. Trimming pared 3 bases from V and 11 bases from J, leaving 25 bases between. The CDR3 covers 15 residues. The germline V gene has CDR1 DFQATT and CDR2 SNEGSKA (reference sequence). The CDR3 protein is CSASKAAPRHNEQYF. The DNA for the CDR3 is TGCAGTGCTAGTAAGGCCGCACCACGGCACAATGAGCAGTACTTC.

This clonotype was seen ten or more times. The chain has TRBV20-1 and TRBJ2-3; D is unresolved. The germline V gene encodes CDR1 DFQATT and CDR2 SNEGSKA (reference sequence). This CDR3 has 12 amino acids. Trimming took 5 bases from V and 2 from J, leaving 8 bases between them. As DNA, the CDR3 is TGCAGTGCTCTGTCCTCCACAGATACGCAGTATTTT. Protein: CSALSSTDTQYF.

A word on this clonotype: One end of the junction fails to match germline, which may point to a read error. The genes are TRBV4-2 and TRBJ2-3, with D uncertain. From germline, CDR1 is LGHNA and CDR2 YNFKEQ. The CDR3 totals 13 residues. The CDR3 region has the DNA TGTGCCGGCAGCCAAGAGACATCAGATACGCAGTATTTT. Amino acid sequence: CAGSQETSDTQYF.

V and J are TRBV27 and TRBJ1-1; D call uncertain. Trimming cost V 8 bases and J 7 bases, with 14 bases left between them. The CDR3 runs 12 residues. Germline assignment: CDR1 MNHEY and CDR2 SMNVEV (reference sequence). Here the CDR3 DNA reads TGTGCCAGCTCGCACCCCGGGTATGAAGCTTTCTTT. It is translated as CASSHPGYEAFF.

The CDR3 region has the DNA TGTGCCAGCAGTTTTAGGGCCGGGGAGCTGTTTTTT. This codes for CASSFRAGELFF. The J gene is TRBJ2-2, the V gene TRBV28; D remains unclear. Trimming shortened V by 3 bases and J by 6 bases, and 5 bases separated the two germline ends. Per germline, CDR1 MDHEN and CDR2 SYDVKM. This CDR3 comprises 12 residues.